This T cell receptor beta chain derives from a study of tumor and adjacent non-tumor tissue in lung cancer. Three rounds of nested PCR, following a modified ARM-PCR protocol, produced the TCRbeta library. TCRdb analysed the multiplex PCR reads with MiXCR anew, one entry per CDR3 protein. The data show under 95,000 distinct CDR3 sequences, roughly 80% seen once. This CDR3 has 14 residues. The germline V gene encodes CDR1 SGHAT and CDR2 FQNNGV. The template was RNA from unsorted bulk tissue. More than 3 cm separated this lung sample from the edge of the tumor. This clonotype was recorded once. One junction end does not reproduce the germline sequence, and a read error may be involved.

The chain links TRBV11-2 to TRBJ1-1; possibly TRBD1 for D (6 bases). The sequenced sample was distant non-tumor lung tissue. The clonotype comes from a man in his fifties or sixties with non-small cell lung cancer. CDR3 in amino acids: CACSFPLGQLEAFF. Written as DNA, the CDR3 is TGTGCCTGCAGTTTCCCCCTGGGACAACTTGAAGCTTTCTTT.